The sequence of this T cell receptor (beta chain) was determined in a study of blood T cells in healthy people across ages. Points from the study as a whole: When set beside aged donors, long-lived donors presented more naive CD4+ cells and higher diversity. The percentage of naive T cells correlated strongly with TCR beta diversity. Estimates based on one million T cells were treated as lower bounds.

Of note for this clonotype: What it binds is unknown.

PCR was performed a second time for roughly 7 to 11 cycles using a sample-barcoded 5' primer and a J-beta primer mix. MiXCR, applied by TCRdb to the 5' RACE reads, yields one record per CDR3 protein. The sample consists of fewer than 700,000 distinct CDR3 sequences, approximately 40% of them appearing once. Trimming at V came to 6 bases and at J to 2 bases, leaving 5 bases not matched to a gene. The CDR3 runs to 14 residues. Germline V gene lookup returns CDR1 MGHDK and CDR2 SYGVNS. Total RNA, at least 6 micrograms per sample, came from PBMCs. The chain recombines TRBV25-1 with TRBJ2-3; 7 bases are shared with TRBD2. The specimen was blood. The receptor was derived from an elderly man in good health. This chain's CDR3 is CASSWGGPTDTQYF. CDR3 in DNA: TGTGCCAGCAGCTGGGGGGGTCCCACAGATACGCAGTATTTT. Complete variable domain (other parts from reference TRBV25-1 and TRBJ2-3): EADIYQTPRYLVIGTGKKITLECSQTMGHDKMYWYQQDPGMELHLIHYSYGVNSTEKGDLSSESTVSRIRTEHFPLTLESARPSHTSQYLCASSWGGPTDTQYFGPGTRLTVL.